This T cell receptor (beta chain) was identified during a study of somatic mutations in cytotoxic T cells in rheumatoid arthritis. This CDR3 spans 17 amino acids. The trim removed 1 base at V and 4 bases at J, leaving 10 bases unmatched. CDR1 SGDLS and CDR2 YYNGEE come from the germline V gene. Assay: immunoSEQ multiplex PCR; the TCRdb copy retains only in-frame clones and omits some. Of approximately 5,300 clones in the sample, around nine tenths were seen once. The chain is built from TRBV9 and TRBJ1-1; 10 bases are a match to TRBD1. The sequenced sample was CD8+ T cells sorted from blood. This TCR came from a woman aged 50 to 60 with rheumatoid arthritis. For the CDR3, the DNA is TGTGCCAGCAGCGTACTACGACAGGGGGCAACGAGCACTGAAGCTTTCTTT. Its protein product is CASSVLRQGATSTEAFF.